This is a list of T cell receptor beta chains from one sample in a study of cytomegalovirus exposure and HLA in healthy donors. The data were produced by immunoSEQ multiplex PCR, yet TCRdb's version contains in-frame clones alone and is incomplete. The sample lists approximately 150,000 clones, 70% to 80% occurring once. Sample: PBMCs. The receptors stem from a young man in good health and CMV-seronegative. The CDR3 runs from the conserved cysteine through the conserved F or W. The order of the fields is V gene, CDR3 protein.

TRBV28 CASSLVTGNQPQHF
TRBV6-5 CASSRATTQETQYF
TRBV7-2 CASSPIDRGGYGYTF
TRBV28 CASRGAGVGRNEQFF
TRBV19 CASTTGGRGTDTQYF
TRBV6-4 CASSDSEETGELFF
TRBV27 CASRSPSGGTYEQYF
TRBV11-2 CASSLDPDSSYEQYF
TRBV6-1 CASSGGLADPYEQYF
TRBV30 CAWSVFQLAKNIQYF
TRBV7-8 CASSFTLDGDYEQYF
TRBV11-2 CASSLTGYSNQPQHF
TRBV6-6 CASSYSTGSDTQYF
TRBV5-8 CASIRLAGETQYF
TRBV7-8 CASSLGVGQAQPQHF
TRBV5-4 CASSLRSVGLYEQYF
TRBV30 CAWSPGLRTEAFF
TRBV5-1 CASSLVPATSIEQYF
TRBV19 CASSIRQGDTEAFF
TRBV11-2 CASSPPGQISYNEQFF
TRBV2 CASSTTGSNQPQHF
TRBV29-1 CSVDGQGVKGEAFF